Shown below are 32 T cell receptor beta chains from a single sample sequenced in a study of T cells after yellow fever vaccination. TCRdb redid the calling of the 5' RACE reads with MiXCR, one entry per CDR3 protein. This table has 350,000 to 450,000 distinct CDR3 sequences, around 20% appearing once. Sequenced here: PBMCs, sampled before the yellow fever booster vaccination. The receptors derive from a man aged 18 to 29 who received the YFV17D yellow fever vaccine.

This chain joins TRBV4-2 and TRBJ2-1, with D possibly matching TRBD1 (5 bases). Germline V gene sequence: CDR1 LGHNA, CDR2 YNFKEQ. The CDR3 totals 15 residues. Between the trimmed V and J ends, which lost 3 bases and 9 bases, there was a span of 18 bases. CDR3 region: CASSQGGAVGGEQFF. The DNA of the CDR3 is TGTGCCAGCAGCCAGGGTGGGGCCGTCGGTGGTGAGCAGTTCTTC.

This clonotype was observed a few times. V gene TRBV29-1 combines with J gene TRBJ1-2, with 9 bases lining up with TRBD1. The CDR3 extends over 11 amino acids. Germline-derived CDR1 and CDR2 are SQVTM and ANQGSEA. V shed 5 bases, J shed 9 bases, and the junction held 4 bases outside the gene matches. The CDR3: CSVWTGASYTF. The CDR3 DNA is TGCAGCGTTTGGACAGGGGCTAGCTACACCTTC.

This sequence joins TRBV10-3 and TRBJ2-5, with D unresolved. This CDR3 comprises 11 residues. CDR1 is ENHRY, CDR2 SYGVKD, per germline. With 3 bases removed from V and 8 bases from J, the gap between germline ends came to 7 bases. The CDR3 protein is CAISDLGTQYF. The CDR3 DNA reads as TGTGCCATCAGTGATTTGGGTACCCAGTACTTC.

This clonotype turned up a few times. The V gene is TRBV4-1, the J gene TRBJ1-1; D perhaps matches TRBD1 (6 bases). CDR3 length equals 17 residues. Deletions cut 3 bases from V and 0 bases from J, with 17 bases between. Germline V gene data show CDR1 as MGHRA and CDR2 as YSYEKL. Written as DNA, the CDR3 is TGCGCCAGCAGCCAGGACAGCCTACGTCCGATGAACACTGAAGCTTTCTTT. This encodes CASSQDSLRPMNTEAFF.

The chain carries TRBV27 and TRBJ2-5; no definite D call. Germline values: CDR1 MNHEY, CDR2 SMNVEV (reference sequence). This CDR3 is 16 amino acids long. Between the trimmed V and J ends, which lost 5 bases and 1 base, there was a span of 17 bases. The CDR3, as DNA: TGTGCCAGCAGTCCGCCGGGCAGGACCCTCCAAGAGACCCAGTACTTC. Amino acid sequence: CASSPPGRTLQETQYF.

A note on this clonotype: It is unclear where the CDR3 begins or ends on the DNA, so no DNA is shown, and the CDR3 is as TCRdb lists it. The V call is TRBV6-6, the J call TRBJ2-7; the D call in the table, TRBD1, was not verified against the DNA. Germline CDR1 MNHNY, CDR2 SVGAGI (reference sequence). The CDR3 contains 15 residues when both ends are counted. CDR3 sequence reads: CASSSSGDRSYEQYV.

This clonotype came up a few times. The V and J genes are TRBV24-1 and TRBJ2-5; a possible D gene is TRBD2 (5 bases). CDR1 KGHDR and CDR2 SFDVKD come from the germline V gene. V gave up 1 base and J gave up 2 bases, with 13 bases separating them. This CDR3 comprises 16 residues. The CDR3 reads CATSDFASPGQETQYF. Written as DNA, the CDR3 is TGTGCCACCAGTGATTTCGCCAGCCCGGGACAAGAGACCCAGTACTTC.

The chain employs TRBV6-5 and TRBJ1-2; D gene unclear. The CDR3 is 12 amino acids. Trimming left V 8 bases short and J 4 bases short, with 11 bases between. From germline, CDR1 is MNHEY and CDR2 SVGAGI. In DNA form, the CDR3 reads TGTGCCAGCTCCCGGAATGCCTATGGCTACACCTTC. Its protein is CASSRNAYGYTF.

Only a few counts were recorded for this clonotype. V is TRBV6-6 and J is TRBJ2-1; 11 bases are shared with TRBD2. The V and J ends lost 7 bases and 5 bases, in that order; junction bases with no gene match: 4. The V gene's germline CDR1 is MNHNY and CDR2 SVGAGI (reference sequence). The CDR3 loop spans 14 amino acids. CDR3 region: CASIISGGDNEQFF. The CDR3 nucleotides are TGTGCCAGCATCATTAGCGGGGGGGACAATGAGCAGTTCTTC.

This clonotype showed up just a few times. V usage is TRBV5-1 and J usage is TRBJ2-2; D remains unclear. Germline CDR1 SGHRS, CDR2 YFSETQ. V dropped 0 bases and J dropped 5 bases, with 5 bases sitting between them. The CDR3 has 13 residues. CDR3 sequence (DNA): TGCGCCAGCAGCTTGGGCACTACCGGGGAGCTGTTTTTT. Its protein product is CASSLGTTGELFF.

CDR3 region: CASSLLTGTGEQFF. Written as DNA, the CDR3 is TGCGCCAGCAGCCTACTTACAGGGACCGGTGAGCAGTTCTTC. The rearrangement uses TRBV5-1 and TRBJ2-1, with a possible D match to TRBD1 (6 bases). Germline loops: CDR1 SGHRS, CDR2 YFSETQ. CDR3 length: 14 residues. The germline V and J ends were trimmed by 4 bases and 9 bases, with 17 bases remaining between them.

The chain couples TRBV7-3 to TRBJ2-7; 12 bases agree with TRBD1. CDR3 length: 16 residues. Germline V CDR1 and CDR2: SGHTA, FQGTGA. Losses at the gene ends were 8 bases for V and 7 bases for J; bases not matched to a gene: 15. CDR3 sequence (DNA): TGTGCCAGCTTCCGGGGACAGGGGGCCTGGACGGAAGAGCAGTACTTC. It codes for CASFRGQGAWTEEQYF.

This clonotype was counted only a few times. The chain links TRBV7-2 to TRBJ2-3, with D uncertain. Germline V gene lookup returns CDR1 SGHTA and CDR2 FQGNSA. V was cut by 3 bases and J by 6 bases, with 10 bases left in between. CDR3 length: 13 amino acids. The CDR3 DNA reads TGTGCCAGCAGCTTTGCAGTTCATGATACGCAGTATTTT. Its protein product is CASSFAVHDTQYF.

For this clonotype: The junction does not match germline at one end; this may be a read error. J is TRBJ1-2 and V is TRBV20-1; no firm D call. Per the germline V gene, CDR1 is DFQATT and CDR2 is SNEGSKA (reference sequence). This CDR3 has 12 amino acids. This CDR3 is CSARTANYGHTF. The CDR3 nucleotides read TGCAGTGCTAGAACGGCTAACTATGGCCACACCTTC.

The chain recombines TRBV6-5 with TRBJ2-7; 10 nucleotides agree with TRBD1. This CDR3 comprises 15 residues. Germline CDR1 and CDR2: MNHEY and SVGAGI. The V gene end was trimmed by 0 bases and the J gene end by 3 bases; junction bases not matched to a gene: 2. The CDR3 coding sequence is TGTGCCAGCAGTTACTCGGGACAGGGGTTCTACGAGCAGTACTTC. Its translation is CASSYSGQGFYEQYF.

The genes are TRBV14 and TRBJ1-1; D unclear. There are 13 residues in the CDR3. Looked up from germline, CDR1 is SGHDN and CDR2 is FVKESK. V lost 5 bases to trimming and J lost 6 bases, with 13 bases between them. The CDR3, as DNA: TGTGCCAGCAGCTACTCAGGAGAGCCTGAAGCTTTCTTT. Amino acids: CASSYSGEPEAFF.

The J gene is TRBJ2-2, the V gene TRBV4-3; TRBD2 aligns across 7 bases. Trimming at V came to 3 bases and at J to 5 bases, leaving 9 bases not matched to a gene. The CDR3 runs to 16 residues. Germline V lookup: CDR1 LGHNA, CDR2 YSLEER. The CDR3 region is CASSHGWLAETGELFF. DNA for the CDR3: TGCGCCAGCAGCCATGGTTGGCTAGCGGAAACCGGGGAGCTGTTTTTT.

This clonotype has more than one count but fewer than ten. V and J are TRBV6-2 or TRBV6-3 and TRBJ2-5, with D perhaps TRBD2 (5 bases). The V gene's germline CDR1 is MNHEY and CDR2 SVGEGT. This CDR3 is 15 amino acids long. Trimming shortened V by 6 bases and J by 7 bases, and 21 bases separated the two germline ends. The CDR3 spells CASSPVGGPGRTQYF. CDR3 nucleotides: TGTGCCAGCAGCCCGGTCGGAGGACCGGGGAGGACCCAGTACTTC.

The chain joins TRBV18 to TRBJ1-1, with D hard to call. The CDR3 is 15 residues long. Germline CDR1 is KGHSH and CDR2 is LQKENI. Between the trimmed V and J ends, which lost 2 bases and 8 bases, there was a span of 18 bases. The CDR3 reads CASSPNSNVRGEAFF. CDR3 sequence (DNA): TGTGCCAGCTCACCAAATTCAAATGTGAGAGGAGAAGCTTTCTTT.

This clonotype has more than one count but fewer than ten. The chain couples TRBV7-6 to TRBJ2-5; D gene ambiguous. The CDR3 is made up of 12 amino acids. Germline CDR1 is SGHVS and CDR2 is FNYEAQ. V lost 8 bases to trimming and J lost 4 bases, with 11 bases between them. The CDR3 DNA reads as TGTGCCAGCCGGAGATGGGGAGAGACCCAGTACTTC. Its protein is CASRRWGETQYF.

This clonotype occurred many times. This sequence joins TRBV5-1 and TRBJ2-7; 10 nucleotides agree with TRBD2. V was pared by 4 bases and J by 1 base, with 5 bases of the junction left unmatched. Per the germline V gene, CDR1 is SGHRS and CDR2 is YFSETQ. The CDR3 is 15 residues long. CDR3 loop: CASSRSSGGSYEQYV. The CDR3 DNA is TGCGCCAGCAGCAGGAGTAGCGGGGGGTCCTACGAGCAGTACGTC.

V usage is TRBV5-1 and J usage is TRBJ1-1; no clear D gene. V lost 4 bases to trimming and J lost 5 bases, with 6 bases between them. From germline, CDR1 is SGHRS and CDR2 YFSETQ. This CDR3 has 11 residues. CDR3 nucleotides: TGCGCCAGCAGCCCGTGGACTGAAGCTTTCTTT. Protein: CASSPWTEAFF.

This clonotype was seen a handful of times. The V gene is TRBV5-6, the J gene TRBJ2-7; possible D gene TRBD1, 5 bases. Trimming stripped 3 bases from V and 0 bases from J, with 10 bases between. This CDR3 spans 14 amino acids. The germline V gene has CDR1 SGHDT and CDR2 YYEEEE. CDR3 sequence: CASSWGLSSYEQYV. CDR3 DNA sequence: TGTGCCAGCAGCTGGGGCTTGAGCTCCTACGAGCAGTACGTC.

The CDR3 coding sequence is TGTGCCAGCAGTTTCATGGGCGGTAACTATGGCTACACCTTC. This sequence encodes CASSFMGGNYGYTF. The chain couples TRBV12-3 or TRBV12-4 to TRBJ1-2; D is unresolved. This CDR3 is 14 amino acids long. Trimming took 3 bases from V and 1 from J, leaving 9 bases between them.

CDR3 in amino acids: CASSLFAGHSYNEQFF. In DNA, the CDR3 is TGTGCCAGCAGTTTATTCGCGGGGCACTCCTACAATGAGCAGTTCTTC. The rearrangement links TRBV27 to TRBJ2-1; D is perhaps TRBD2 (6 bases). Trimming took 1 base from V and 0 from J, leaving 10 bases between them. The CDR3 length is 16 residues. Germline values: CDR1 MNHEY, CDR2 SMNVEV (reference sequence).

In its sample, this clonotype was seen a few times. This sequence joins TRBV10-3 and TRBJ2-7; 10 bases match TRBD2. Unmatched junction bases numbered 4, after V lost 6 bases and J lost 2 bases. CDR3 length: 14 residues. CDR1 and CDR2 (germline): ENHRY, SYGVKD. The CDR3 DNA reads TGTGCCATCAGGGGGACTAGCGAAACCTACGAGCAGTACTTC. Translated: CAIRGTSETYEQYF.

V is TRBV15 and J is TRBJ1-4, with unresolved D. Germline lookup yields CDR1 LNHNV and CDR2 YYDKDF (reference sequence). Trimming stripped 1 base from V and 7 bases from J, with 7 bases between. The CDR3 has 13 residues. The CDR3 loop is CATSRGHGEKLFF. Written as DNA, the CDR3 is TGTGCCACCAGCAGAGGACACGGTGAAAAACTGTTTTTT.

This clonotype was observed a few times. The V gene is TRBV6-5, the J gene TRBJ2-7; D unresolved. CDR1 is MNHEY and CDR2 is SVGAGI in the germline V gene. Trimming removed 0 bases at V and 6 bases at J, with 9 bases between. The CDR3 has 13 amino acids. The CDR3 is CASSYSSFGEQYF. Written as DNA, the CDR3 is TGTGCCAGCAGTTACTCGAGCTTCGGCGAGCAGTACTTC.

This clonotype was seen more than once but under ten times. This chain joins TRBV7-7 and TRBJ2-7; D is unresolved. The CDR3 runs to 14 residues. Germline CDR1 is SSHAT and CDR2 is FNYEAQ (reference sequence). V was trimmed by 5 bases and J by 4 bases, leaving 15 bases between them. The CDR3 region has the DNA TGTGCCAGCAGCCCGGACGGAAGGTTTTACGAGCAGTACTTC. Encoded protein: CASSPDGRFYEQYF.

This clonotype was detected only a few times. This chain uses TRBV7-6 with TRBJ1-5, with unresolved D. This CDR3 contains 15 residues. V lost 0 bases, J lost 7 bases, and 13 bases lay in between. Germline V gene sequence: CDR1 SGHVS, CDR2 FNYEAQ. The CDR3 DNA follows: TGTGCCAGCAGCTTAGCCGTCGGGGAGAGGCAGCCCCAGCATTTT. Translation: CASSLAVGERQPQHF.

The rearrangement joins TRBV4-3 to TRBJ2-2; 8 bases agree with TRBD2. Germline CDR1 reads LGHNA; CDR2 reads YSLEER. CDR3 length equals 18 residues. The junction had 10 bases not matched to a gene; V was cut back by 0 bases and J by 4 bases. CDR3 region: CASSQDSLGAGGTGELFF. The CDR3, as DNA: TGCGCCAGCAGCCAAGATTCCCTTGGGGCGGGGGGCACCGGGGAGCTGTTTTTT.

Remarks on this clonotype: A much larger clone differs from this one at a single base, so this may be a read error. The CDR3 coding sequence is TGTGCCAGCAGCTCGACAGGGGATAGCAATCAGCCCCAGCATTTT. It is translated as CASSSTGDSNQPQHF. The rearrangement links TRBV7-2 to TRBJ1-5; 8 bases map to TRBD1. The CDR3 is made up of 15 amino acids. Germline lookup yields CDR1 SGHTA and CDR2 FQGNSA. With V trimmed by 4 bases and J by 0 bases, 2 bases remained unmatched. The whole variable domain, filled in from reference TRBV7-2 and TRBJ1-5, reads GAGVSQSPSNKVTEKGKDVELRCDPISGHTALYWYRQSLGQGLEFLIYFQGNSAPDKSGLPSDRFSAERTGGSVSTLTIQRTQQEDSAVYLCASSSTGDSNQPQHFGDGTRLSIL.